This passage covers 5 T cell receptor beta chains from one sample sequenced in a study of beta chain features in type 1 diabetes. Points from the study as a whole: Within each of all four CD4+ subsets, Type 1 diabetes patients had TCRB CDR3s that were moderately but significantly shorter.

No antigen has been identified for these receptors. Sequencing targeted expressed TCRB transcripts, as all isolated RNA had been reverse transcribed. Sequenced by immunoSEQ multiplex PCR; TCRdb stores in-frame clones only, minus some. The data show about 650,000 clones, with approximately 13% seen just once and around 0.12% held by the top ten. The sample comprised naive CD4+ T cells from blood. The receptors come from a man younger than 45 with type 1 diabetes.

This clone has more than one count but fewer than ten. This chain connects TRBV7-2 to TRBJ2-1, with D tentatively TRBD2 (5 bases). The germline gives CDR1 SGHTA, CDR2 FQGNSA. CDR3 length: 15 amino acids. Trimming removed 3 bases at V and 0 bases at J, with 9 bases between. DNA of the CDR3: TGTGCCAGCAGCTTTAGCGTTAGCTCCTACAATGAGCAGTTCTTC. It yields the protein CASSFSVSSYNEQFF.

The chain is built from TRBV11-2 and TRBJ2-7; TRBD1 matches at 8 bases. The CDR3 runs 14 residues. Germline CDR1 reads SGHAT; CDR2 reads FQNNGV. V gave up 3 bases and J gave up 1 base; unmatched junction bases: 2. CDR3 in DNA: TGTGCCAGCAGCTTCCGGGACAGGTCCTACGAGCAGTACTTC. Its protein product is CASSFRDRSYEQYF.

This clone was counted a few times. The V call is TRBV2, the J call TRBJ1-2; possibly TRBD1 for D (5 bases). The V and J ends lost 7 bases and 8 bases respectively, with 17 bases between them. CDR1 is SNHLY, CDR2 FYNNEI, per germline. The CDR3 length is 13 residues. The CDR3 DNA is TGTGCCAGCAAGGGCAGGGTTTTCTTCGGCTACACCTTC. It is translated as CASKGRVFFGYTF.

This clone has a handful of counts. The CDR3 DNA reads TGTGCCAGCAGCGCAGGGGGGACTAGGAATGAGCAGTTCTTC. Translated: CASSAGGTRNEQFF. The chain is built from TRBV9 and TRBJ2-1, with D perhaps matching TRBD2 (8 bases). Trimming left V 3 bases short and J 7 bases short, with 14 bases between. CDR1 and CDR2 (germline): SGDLS, YYNGEE. The CDR3 covers 14 residues.

The V and J genes are TRBV29-1 and TRBJ1-2; perhaps TRBD1 as D (5 bases). In germline, CDR1 is SQVTM, CDR2 ANQGSEA. The CDR3 has 13 residues. The V end lost 5 bases, the J end lost 3 bases, and 13 bases lay between the germline ends. CDR3 amino acids: CSVIHQGHYGYTF. The DNA for the CDR3 is TGCAGCGTTATACACCAGGGACACTATGGCTACACCTTC. Together with reference TRBV29-1 and TRBJ1-2, the CDR3 gives the full variable domain: SAVISQKPSRDICQRGTSLTIQCQVDSQVTMMFWYRQQPGQSLTLIATANQGSEATYESGFVIDKFPISRPNLTFSTLTVSNMSPEDSSIYLCSVIHQGHYGYTFGSGTRLTVV.